The next 17 T cell receptor beta chains were all read from a single sample in a study of blood T cell repertoires in COVID-19. Repertoires were generated with immunoSEQ multiplex PCR, while TCRdb's copy carries only in-frame clones and drops some. Of 100,000 to 120,000 clones listed, about 80% are singletons. The sample taken for sequencing was peripheral blood. The origin of the receptors is a woman older than 75 with acute or convalescent COVID-19.

This sequence joins TRBV18 and TRBJ1-2; TRBD1 matches 11 bases. The CDR3 sequence is 18 residues long. With V trimmed by 0 bases and J by 8 bases, 14 bases remained unmatched. Germline values: CDR1 KGHSH, CDR2 LQKENI. The CDR3 region is CASSPPGSDRGRLGGYTF. For the CDR3, the DNA is TGTGCCAGCTCACCACCGGGTTCGGACAGGGGGCGATTGGGCGGCTACACCTTC. Based on the CDR3 plus reference TRBV18 and TRBJ1-2, the full variable domain is NAGVMQNPRHLVRRRGQEARLRCSPMKGHSHVYWYRQLPEEGLKFMVYLQKENIIDESGMPKERFSAEFPKEGPSILRIQQVVRGDSAAYFCASSPPGSDRGRLGGYTFGSGTRLTVV.

This rearrangement joins TRBV9 to TRBJ2-1; D gene uncertain. CDR1 and CDR2 (germline): SGDLS, YYNGEE. This CDR3 region has 15 residues. V was clipped by 3 bases and J by 0 bases, with 10 bases between them. As DNA, the CDR3 is TGTGCCAGCAGCGCGTCACTAAGCTCCTACAATGAGCAGTTCTTC. It codes for CASSASLSSYNEQFF.

This clone was counted ten times or more. The V gene is TRBV27, the J gene TRBJ1-6, with a tentative D call TRBD1 (5 bases). CDR1 MNHEY and CDR2 SMNVEV come from the germline V gene (reference sequence). Trimming stripped 3 bases from V and 5 bases from J, with 11 bases between. This CDR3 is 15 amino acids long. The CDR3 loop is CASSFTGPNNSPLHF. The CDR3 DNA reads as TGTGCCAGCAGTTTCACAGGCCCAAATAATTCACCCCTCCACTTT.

V is TRBV7-6 and J is TRBJ1-6; a possible D gene is TRBD1 (5 bases). Trimming stripped 1 base from V and 7 bases from J, with 5 bases between. The CDR3 sequence is 13 residues long. The V gene's germline CDR1 is SGHVS and CDR2 FNYEAQ. DNA of the CDR3: TGTGCCAGCAGCTTAGGGGGCAATTCACCCCTCCACTTT. Its protein is CASSLGGNSPLHF.

This chain connects TRBV6-2 or TRBV6-3 to TRBJ2-2; D may be TRBD1 (5 bases). The V end lost 4 bases, the J end lost 3 bases, and 6 bases lay between the germline ends. This CDR3 spans 13 amino acids. Germline CDR1 and CDR2: MNHEY and SVGEGT. CDR3: CASSSRDTGELFF. CDR3 nucleotide sequence: TGTGCCAGCAGTTCCAGGGACACCGGGGAGCTGTTTTTT.

V is TRBV10-2 and J is TRBJ2-7; 14 bases agree with TRBD2. The CDR3 is 15 amino acids. Germline V lookup: CDR1 WSHSY, CDR2 SAAADI. J was trimmed by 3 bases and V by 6 bases; bases with no gene match: 4. CDR3 sequence reads: CASRTGTSGGYEQYF. CDR3 in DNA: TGCGCCAGCAGAACCGGGACTAGCGGGGGCTACGAGCAGTACTTC.

This CDR3 reads CASSFPTESGGAFF. CDR3 sequence (DNA): TGTGCCAGCAGCTTCCCAACCGAGAGTGGGGGGGCGTTCTTC. The J gene is TRBJ2-1, the V gene TRBV5-4; the D gene is possibly TRBD2 (7 bases). V lost 2 bases and J lost 15, with 21 bases in between. CDR1 SGHNT and CDR2 YYREEE come from the germline V gene (reference sequence). The CDR3 is 14 residues long.

The chain is built from TRBV5-4 and TRBJ2-3; 8 nucleotides match TRBD1. Trimming removed 4 bases from V and 4 bases from J; junction bases left unmatched: 11. CDR1 SGHNT and CDR2 YYREEE come from the germline V gene (reference sequence). The CDR3 is 16 residues long. For the CDR3, the DNA is TGTGCCAGCAGCCCGGGACAGGCCATCCCGTCAGATACGCAGTATTTT. Translation gives CASSPGQAIPSDTQYF.

The chain couples TRBV28 to TRBJ2-7; 10 positions agree with TRBD1. The V gene end was trimmed by 2 bases and the J gene end by 5 bases; junction bases not matched to a gene: 3. This CDR3 comprises 14 residues. The germline gives CDR1 MDHEN, CDR2 SYDVKM. The DNA for the CDR3 is TGTGCCAGCAGTTTAAGACAGGGGGCGAACGAGCAGTACTTC. This codes for CASSLRQGANEQYF. Full variable domain (missing parts from reference TRBV28 and TRBJ2-7): DVKVTQSSRYLVKRTGEKVFLECVQDMDHENMFWYRQDPGLGLRLIYFSYDVKMKEKGDIPEGYSVSREKKERFSLILESASTNQTSMYLCASSLRQGANEQYFGPGTRLTVT.

The gene calls are TRBV9 and TRBJ2-3, with 10 bases identical to TRBD2. V dropped 7 bases and J dropped 6; count of bases not matched to a gene: 11. The CDR3 loop spans 15 amino acids. Germline CDR1 reads SGDLS; CDR2 reads YYNGEE. The CDR3 here is CASSPSGGYRDTQYF. The CDR3 DNA is TGTGCCAGCTCACCTAGCGGGGGCTACCGGGATACGCAGTATTTT. Looking up the rest from reference TRBV9 and TRBJ2-3 gives the full variable domain: DSGVTQTPKHLITATGQRVTLRCSPRSGDLSVYWYQQSLDQGLQFLIQYYNGEERAKGNILERFSAQQFPDLHSELNLSSLELGDSALYFCASSPSGGYRDTQYFGPGTRLTVL.

The J gene is TRBJ2-5, the V gene TRBV27; the match to TRBD1 covers 8 bases. The CDR3 runs 18 residues. V was clipped by 2 bases and J by 4 bases; unmatched bases: 15. Germline V gene data show CDR1 as MNHEY and CDR2 as SMNVEV (reference sequence). CDR3 region: CASSLNQGAGSERETQYF. The CDR3 DNA follows: TGTGCCAGCAGTTTAAATCAGGGGGCAGGGTCGGAAAGAGAGACCCAGTACTTC.

This clone was recorded only once. This chain joins TRBV30 and TRBJ2-7; 7 positions agree with TRBD1. Unmatched junction bases numbered 8, after V lost 5 bases and J lost 1 base. Germline V gene data show CDR1 as GTSNPN and CDR2 as SVGIG (reference sequence). The CDR3 covers 14 residues. The CDR3 DNA reads as TGTGCCTGGGGGTTACAGGGGACGTCCTACGAGCAGTACTTC. It translates to CAWGLQGTSYEQYF.

The rearrangement links TRBV5-1 to TRBJ1-4, with D uncertain. CDR3 size: 14 residues. Trimming removed 0 bases from V and 0 bases from J, with 3 bases in between. CDR1 and CDR2 from the germline V gene are SGHRS and YFSETQ. The CDR3 loop reads CASSLAATNEKLFF. In nucleotides, the CDR3 is TGCGCCAGCAGCTTGGCAGCAACTAATGAAAAACTGTTTTTT.

At least ten counts were recorded for this clone. This chain joins TRBV29-1 and TRBJ1-2; D is possibly TRBD1 (5 bases). From germline, CDR1 is SQVTM and CDR2 ANQGSEA. V was shortened by 3 bases and J by 1 base, with 15 bases between the two germline ends. The CDR3 sequence is 15 residues long. CDR3 region: CSVDGREGDNYGYTF. In nucleotides, the CDR3 is TGCAGCGTTGATGGCAGGGAGGGAGATAACTATGGCTACACCTTC. The full variable domain, with the rest looked up from reference TRBV29-1 and TRBJ1-2, is SAVISQKPSRDICQRGTSLTIQCQVDSQVTMMFWYRQQPGQSLTLIATANQGSEATYESGFVIDKFPISRPNLTFSTLTVSNMSPEDSSIYLCSVDGREGDNYGYTFGSGTRLTVV.

This clone was observed a few times. The chain carries TRBV24-1 and TRBJ2-2; no clear D gene. This CDR3 spans 14 amino acids. The V gene lost 5 bases and the J gene lost 5 bases, with 11 bases spanning the gap. The germline V gene encodes CDR1 KGHDR and CDR2 SFDVKD. This CDR3 is CATSGNRQTGELFF. DNA for the CDR3: TGTGCCACCAGTGGGAATCGACAAACCGGGGAGCTGTTTTTT.

CDR3 bases: TGTGCCAGTAGTCCGGTTTCAACTAATGAAAAACTGTTTTTT. Translation: CASSPVSTNEKLFF. This chain joins TRBV19 and TRBJ1-4, with D hard to call. The CDR3 extends over 14 amino acids. Germline CDR1 is LNHDA and CDR2 is SQIVND (reference sequence). The germline V and J ends were trimmed by 5 bases and 0 bases, with 7 bases remaining between them.

The chain links TRBV2 to TRBJ2-1; 9 nucleotides agree with TRBD1. Germline CDR1 SNHLY, CDR2 FYNNEI. The CDR3 consists of 15 residues. After removal of 5 bases from V and 3 bases from J, the junction contained 5 bases not matched to a gene. The CDR3: CASSLRDRVYNEQFF. The CDR3 DNA follows: TGTGCCAGCAGTCTCCGGGACAGGGTCTACAATGAGCAGTTCTTC.